This T cell receptor beta chain appears in the sequencing data of a study of shared clonotypes between healthy human individuals. Study-wide results and caveats: Clonotype sharing across a handful of donors was observed for 5% to 6.5% of naive CD4 clonotypes.

Assay used: immunoSEQ multiplex PCR; TCRdb lists only in-frame clones, some missing. The data contain a few million clones, 90% to 95% of them singletons. As concerns this clone: Antigen specificity is unknown.

The CDR3 contains 15 residues. Per the germline V gene, CDR1 is MDHEN and CDR2 is SYDVKM. V lost 6 bases, J lost 3 bases, and 18 bases lay in between. The gene calls are TRBV28 and TRBJ2-7, with D uncertain. The receptor was isolated from a man aged 18 to 30 in good health. Specimen: naive CD4+ T cells sorted from blood. Subset given: CD45RA+ positively selected. The CDR3 DNA sequence: TGTGCCAGCAGCCTAACCGGTGGGTATGACTACGAGCAGTACTTC. Translated: CASSLTGGYDYEQYF.